The source of this T cell receptor (beta chain) is a study of cytomegalovirus exposure and HLA in healthy donors. Study as a whole: A prior study identified 117 million unique TCR beta sequences from 200 million or so T cells.

Vbeta (60) and Jbeta (13) primers were used in the PCR. Repertoires were generated with immunoSEQ multiplex PCR, while TCRdb's copy carries only in-frame clones and drops some. Among over 150,000 clones, around 79% were seen once, and the ten largest hold over 1.3%. The CDR3 runs 15 residues. V was pared by 3 bases and J by 4 bases, with 4 bases of the junction left unmatched. Germline loops: CDR1 SGHTA, CDR2 FQGNSA. The sequenced material came from PBMCs. The source is a man aged 18 to 30 in good health and CMV-seronegative. The gene calls are TRBV7-2 and TRBJ1-1, with TRBD1 identical over 11 bases. CDR3 in DNA: TGTGCCAGCAGCTTGGGGGGGACAGGGGGCACTGAAGCTTTCTTT. Translation gives CASSLGGTGGTEAFF.